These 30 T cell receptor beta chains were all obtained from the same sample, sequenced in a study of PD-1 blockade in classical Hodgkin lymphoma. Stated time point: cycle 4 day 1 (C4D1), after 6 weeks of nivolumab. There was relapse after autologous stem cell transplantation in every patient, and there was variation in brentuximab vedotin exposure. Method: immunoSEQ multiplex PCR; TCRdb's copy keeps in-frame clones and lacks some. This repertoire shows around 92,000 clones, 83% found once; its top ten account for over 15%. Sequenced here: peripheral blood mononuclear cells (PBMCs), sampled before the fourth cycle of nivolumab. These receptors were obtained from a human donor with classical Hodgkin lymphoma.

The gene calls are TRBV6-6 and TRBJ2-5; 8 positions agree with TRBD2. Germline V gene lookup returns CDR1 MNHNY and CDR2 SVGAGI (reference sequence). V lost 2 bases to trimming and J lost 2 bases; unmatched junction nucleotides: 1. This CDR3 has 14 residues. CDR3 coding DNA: TGTGCCAGCAGTTACCTAGCGGGTCAAGAGACCCAGTACTTC. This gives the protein CASSYLAGQETQYF.

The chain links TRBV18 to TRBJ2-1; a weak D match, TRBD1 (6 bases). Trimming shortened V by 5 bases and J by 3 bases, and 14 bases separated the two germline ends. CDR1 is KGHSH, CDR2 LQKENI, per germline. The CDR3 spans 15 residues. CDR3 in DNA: TGTGCCAGCTCATCACAGACAGGATACTACAATGAGCAGTTCTTC. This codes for CASSSQTGYYNEQFF.

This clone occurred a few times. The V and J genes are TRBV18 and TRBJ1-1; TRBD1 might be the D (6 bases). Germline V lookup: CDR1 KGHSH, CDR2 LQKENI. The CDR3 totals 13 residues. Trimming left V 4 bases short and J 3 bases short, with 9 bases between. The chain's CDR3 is CASSQGGDTEAFF. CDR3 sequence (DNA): TGTGCCAGCTCACAGGGGGGCGACACTGAAGCTTTCTTT.

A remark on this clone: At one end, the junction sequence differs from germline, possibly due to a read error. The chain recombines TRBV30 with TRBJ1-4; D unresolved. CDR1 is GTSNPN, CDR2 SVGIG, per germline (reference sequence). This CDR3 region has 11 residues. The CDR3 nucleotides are TGTGCCGGGAGGGAGGGTGAAAAACTGTTTTTT. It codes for CAGREGEKLFF.

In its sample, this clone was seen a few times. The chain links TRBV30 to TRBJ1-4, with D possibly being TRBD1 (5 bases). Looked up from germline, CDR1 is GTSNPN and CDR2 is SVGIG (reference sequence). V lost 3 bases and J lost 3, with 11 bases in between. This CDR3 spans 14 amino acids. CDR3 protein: CAWSPPGANEKLFF. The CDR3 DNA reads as TGTGCCTGGAGCCCGCCGGGGGCTAATGAAAAACTGTTTTTT.

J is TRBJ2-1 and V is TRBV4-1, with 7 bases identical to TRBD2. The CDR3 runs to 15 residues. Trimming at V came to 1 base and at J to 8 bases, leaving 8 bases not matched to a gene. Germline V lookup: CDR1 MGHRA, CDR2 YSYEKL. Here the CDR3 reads CASSQVGAGSDEQFF. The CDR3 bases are TGCGCCAGCAGCCAAGTAGGAGCGGGAAGTGATGAGCAGTTCTTC.

Here the CDR3 reads CAWSVGSSGTYNEQFF. In DNA, the CDR3 is TGTGCCTGGAGTGTAGGGTCTAGCGGGACCTACAATGAGCAGTTCTTC. This chain joins TRBV30 and TRBJ2-1, with 9 nucleotides matching TRBD2. The CDR3 has 16 residues. The trim removed 0 bases at V and 2 bases at J, leaving 5 bases unmatched. CDR1 is GTSNPN and CDR2 is SVGIG in the germline V gene (reference sequence).

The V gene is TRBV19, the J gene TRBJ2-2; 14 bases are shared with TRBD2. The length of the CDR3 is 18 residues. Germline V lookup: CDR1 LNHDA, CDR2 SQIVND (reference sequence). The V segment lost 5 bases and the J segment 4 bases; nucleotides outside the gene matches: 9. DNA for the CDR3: TGTGCCAGTAGTTCAAGACTAGCGGGAGGGCCCGGCACCGGGGAGCTGTTTTTT. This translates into CASSSRLAGGPGTGELFF.

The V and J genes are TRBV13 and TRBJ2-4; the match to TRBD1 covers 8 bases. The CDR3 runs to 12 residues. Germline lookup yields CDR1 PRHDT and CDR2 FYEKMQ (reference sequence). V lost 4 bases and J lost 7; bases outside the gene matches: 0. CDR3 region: CASSWDRNIQYF. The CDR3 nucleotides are TGTGCCAGCAGCTGGGACAGGAACATTCAGTACTTC. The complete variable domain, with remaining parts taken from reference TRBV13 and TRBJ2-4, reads AAGVIQSPRHLIKEKRETATLKCYPIPRHDTVYWYQQGPGQDPQFLISFYEKMQSDKGSIPDRFSAQQFSDYHSELNMSSLELGDSALYFCASSWDRNIQYFGAGTRLSVL.

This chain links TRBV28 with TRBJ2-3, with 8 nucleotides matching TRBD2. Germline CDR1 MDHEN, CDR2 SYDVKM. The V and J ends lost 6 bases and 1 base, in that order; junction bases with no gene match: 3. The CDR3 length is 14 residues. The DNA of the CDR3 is TGTGCCAGCAGCCTGACTAGCGGCACAGATACGCAGTATTTT. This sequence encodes CASSLTSGTDTQYF.

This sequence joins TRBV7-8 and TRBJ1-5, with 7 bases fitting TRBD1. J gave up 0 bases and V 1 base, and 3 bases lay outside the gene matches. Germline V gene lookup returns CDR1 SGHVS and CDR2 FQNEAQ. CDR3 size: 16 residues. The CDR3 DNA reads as TGTGCCAGCAGCTTAGGGGGACAGTATAGCAATCAGCCCCAGCATTTT. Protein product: CASSLGGQYSNQPQHF.

The chain's CDR3 is CASNRAGGAEAFF. CDR3 in DNA: TGTGCCAGCAACCGGGCTGGGGGCGCCGAAGCTTTCTTT. The genes are TRBV6-6 and TRBJ1-1; weak D call: TRBD1 (6 bases). Looked up from germline, CDR1 is MNHNY and CDR2 is SVGAGI (reference sequence). This CDR3 is 13 amino acids long. V dropped 7 bases and J dropped 8 bases, with 17 bases sitting between them.

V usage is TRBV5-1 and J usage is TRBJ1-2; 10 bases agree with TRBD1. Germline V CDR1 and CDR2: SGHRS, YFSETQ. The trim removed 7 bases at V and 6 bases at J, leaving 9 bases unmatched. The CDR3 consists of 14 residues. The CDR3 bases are TGCGCCAGCTCGGGACAGGGGAAGGGGGATGGCTACACCTTC. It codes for CASSGQGKGDGYTF.

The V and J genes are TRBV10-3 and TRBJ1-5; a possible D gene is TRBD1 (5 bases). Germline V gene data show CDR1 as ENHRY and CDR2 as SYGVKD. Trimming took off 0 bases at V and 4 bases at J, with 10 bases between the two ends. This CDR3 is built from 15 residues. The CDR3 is CAISESWGENQPQHF. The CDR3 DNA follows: TGTGCCATCAGTGAGTCTTGGGGGGAAAATCAGCCCCAGCATTTT.

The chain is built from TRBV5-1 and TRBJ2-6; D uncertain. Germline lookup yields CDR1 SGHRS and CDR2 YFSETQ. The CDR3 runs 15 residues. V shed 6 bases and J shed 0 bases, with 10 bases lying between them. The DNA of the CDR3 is TGCGCCAGCAAGCAGGCTCTCTCTGGGGCCAACGTCCTGACTTTC. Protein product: CASKQALSGANVLTF.

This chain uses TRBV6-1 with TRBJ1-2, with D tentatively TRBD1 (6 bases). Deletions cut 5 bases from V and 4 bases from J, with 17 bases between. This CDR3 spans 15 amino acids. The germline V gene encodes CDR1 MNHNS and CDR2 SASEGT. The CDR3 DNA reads TGTGCCAGCAGTAGTAAACACGGGACAACCTATGGCTACACCTTC. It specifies CASSSKHGTTYGYTF.

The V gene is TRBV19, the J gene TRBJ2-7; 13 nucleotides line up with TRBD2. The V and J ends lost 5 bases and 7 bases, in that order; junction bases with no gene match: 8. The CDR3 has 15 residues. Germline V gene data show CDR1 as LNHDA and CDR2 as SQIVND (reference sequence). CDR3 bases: TGTGCCAGTAGTCCCTCACTAGCGGGAGGGCCGGAGCAGTACTTC. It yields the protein CASSPSLAGGPEQYF.

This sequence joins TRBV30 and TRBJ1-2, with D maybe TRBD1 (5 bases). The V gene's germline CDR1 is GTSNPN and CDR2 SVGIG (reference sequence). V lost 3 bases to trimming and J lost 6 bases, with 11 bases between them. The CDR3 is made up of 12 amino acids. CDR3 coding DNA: TGTGCCTGGAGCCCGGGGGGACATGGCTACACCTTC. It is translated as CAWSPGGHGYTF.

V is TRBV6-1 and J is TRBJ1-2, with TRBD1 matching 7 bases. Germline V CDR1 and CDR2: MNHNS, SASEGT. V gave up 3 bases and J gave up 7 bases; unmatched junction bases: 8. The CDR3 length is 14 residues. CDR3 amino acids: CASSDLTGSSGYTF. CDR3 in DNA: TGTGCCAGCAGTGACCTGACAGGGTCTTCTGGCTACACCTTC.

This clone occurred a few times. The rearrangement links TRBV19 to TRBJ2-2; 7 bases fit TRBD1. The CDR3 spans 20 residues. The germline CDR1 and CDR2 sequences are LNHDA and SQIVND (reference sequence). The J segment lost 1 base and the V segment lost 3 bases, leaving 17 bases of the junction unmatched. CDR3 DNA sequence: TGTGCCAGTAGTATGGTAGCACGGGGACAGCGCACGATGAACACCGGGGAGCTGTTTTTT. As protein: CASSMVARGQRTMNTGELFF.

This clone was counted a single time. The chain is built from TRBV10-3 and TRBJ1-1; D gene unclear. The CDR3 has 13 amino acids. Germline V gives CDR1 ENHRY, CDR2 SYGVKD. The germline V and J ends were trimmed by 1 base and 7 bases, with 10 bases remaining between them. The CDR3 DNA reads TGTGCCATCAGTGAGTATGGGAACGGTGAAGCTTTCTTT. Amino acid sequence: CAISEYGNGEAFF.

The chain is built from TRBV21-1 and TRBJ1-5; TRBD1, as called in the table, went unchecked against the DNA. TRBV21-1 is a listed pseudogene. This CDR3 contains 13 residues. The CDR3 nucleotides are TGTGCCAGCAGCATACAGAGCAATCAGCCCCAGCATTTT. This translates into CASSIQSNQPQHF.

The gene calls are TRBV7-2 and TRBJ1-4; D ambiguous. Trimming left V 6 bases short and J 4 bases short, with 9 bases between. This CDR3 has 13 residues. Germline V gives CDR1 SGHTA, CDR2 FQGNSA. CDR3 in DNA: TGTGCCAGCAGGGGCAGCTATAATGAAAAACTGTTTTTT. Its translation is CASRGSYNEKLFF.

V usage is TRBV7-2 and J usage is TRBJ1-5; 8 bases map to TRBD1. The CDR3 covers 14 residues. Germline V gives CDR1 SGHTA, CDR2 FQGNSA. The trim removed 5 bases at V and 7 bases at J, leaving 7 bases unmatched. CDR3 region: CASSPDRVEQPQHF. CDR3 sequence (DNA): TGTGCCAGCAGCCCGGACAGGGTCGAGCAGCCCCAGCATTTT.

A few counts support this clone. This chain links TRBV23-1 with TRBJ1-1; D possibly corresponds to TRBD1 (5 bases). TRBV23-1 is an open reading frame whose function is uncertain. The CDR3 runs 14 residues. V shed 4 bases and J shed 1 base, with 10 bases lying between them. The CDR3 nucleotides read TGCGCCAGCAGTCTGGAGGGGCCGAACACTGAAGCTTTCTTT. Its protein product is CASSLEGPNTEAFF.

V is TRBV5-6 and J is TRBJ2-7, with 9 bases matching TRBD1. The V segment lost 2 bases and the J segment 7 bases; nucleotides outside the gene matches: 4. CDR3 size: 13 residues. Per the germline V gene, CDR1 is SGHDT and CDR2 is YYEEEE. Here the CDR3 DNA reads TGTGCCAGCAGCTTACAGGGGGCGAGGGAGCAGTACTTC. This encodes CASSLQGAREQYF.

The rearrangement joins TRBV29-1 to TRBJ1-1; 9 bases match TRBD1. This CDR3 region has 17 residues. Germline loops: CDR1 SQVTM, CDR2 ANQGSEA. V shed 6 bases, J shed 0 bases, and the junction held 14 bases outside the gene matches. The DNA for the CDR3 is TGCAGCGTGACCCCGGGACAGGGAAAGGGGATGAACACTGAAGCTTTCTTT. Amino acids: CSVTPGQGKGMNTEAFF. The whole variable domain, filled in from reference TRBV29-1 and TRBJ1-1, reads SAVISQKPSRDICQRGTSLTIQCQVDSQVTMMFWYRQQPGQSLTLIATANQGSEATYESGFVIDKFPISRPNLTFSTLTVSNMSPEDSSIYLCSVTPGQGKGMNTEAFFGQGTRLTVV.

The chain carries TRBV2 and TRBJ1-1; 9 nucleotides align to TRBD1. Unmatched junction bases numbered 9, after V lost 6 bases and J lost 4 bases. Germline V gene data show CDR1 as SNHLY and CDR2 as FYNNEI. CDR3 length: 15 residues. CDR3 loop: CASSQYGTGSTEAFF. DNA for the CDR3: TGTGCCAGCAGCCAATACGGGACAGGGAGCACTGAAGCTTTCTTT.

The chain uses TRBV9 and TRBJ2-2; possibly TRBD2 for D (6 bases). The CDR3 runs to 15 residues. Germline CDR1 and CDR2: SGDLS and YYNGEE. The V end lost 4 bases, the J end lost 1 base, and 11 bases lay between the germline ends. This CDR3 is CASSPGGGNTGELFF. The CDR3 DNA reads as TGTGCCAGCAGCCCCGGGGGAGGGAACACCGGGGAGCTGTTTTTT. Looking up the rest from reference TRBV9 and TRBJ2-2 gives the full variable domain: DSGVTQTPKHLITATGQRVTLRCSPRSGDLSVYWYQQSLDQGLQFLIQYYNGEERAKGNILERFSAQQFPDLHSELNLSSLELGDSALYFCASSPGGGNTGELFFGEGSRLTVL.

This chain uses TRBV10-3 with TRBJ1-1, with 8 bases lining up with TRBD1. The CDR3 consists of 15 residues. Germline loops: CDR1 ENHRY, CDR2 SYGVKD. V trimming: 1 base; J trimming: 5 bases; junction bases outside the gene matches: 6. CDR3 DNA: TGTGCCATCAGTGAGTGGACAGGGATAAGTACTGAAGCTTTCTTT. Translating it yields CAISEWTGISTEAFF.